The sequence of this TCR beta chain was determined in a study of blood T cell repertoires in COVID-19. Cohorts were assigned according to the clinical history that participants reported. Per the study methods: Amplification of reference gene primers was used by the study to estimate nucleated cell counts. The protocol was immunoSEQ multiplex PCR, while the TCRdb copy is restricted to in-frame clones and leaves out a portion. V, J and clone size are those of that table, while D and trimming were read from the DNA. The repertoire holds 330,000 or so clones, with less than 90% as singletons. Sequenced sample: PBMCs or T cells enriched from blood (not recorded which). This TCR derives from a woman in her 30s who had recovered from COVID-19.

The CDR3 reads CASSWGAGGHTEAFF. CDR3 DNA: TGTGCCAGCAGCTGGGGAGCGGGAGGCCACACTGAAGCTTTCTTT. The chain carries TRBV5-6 and TRBJ1-1, with no clear D. The CDR3 is made up of 15 amino acids. V was pared by 3 bases and J by 3 bases, with 15 bases between. Germline V gene sequence: CDR1 SGHDT, CDR2 YYEEEE. The full variable domain, rest sourced from reference TRBV5-6 and TRBJ1-1, is DAGVTQSPTHLIKTRGQQVTLRCSPKSGHDTVSWYQQALGQGPQFIFQYYEEEERQRGNFPDRFSGHQFPNYSSELNVNALLLGDSALYLCASSWGAGGHTEAFFGQGTRLTVV.